This entry describes one T cell receptor (beta chain). Profiling relied on immunoSEQ multiplex PCR, and the TCRdb table lists in-frame clones only, not all of them. The table lists roughly 340,000 clones, around nine tenths of them singletons. This entry comes from a study of blood T cell repertoires in COVID-19. For the study at large: Collection of acute and convalescent COVID-19 samples took place in the United States, Italy and Spain. The analysed material was cDNA or gDNA that came from T cells, B-cell-depleted T cells, or PBMCs.

The V gene's germline CDR1 is SNHLY and CDR2 FYNNEI. After removal of 6 bases from V and 5 bases from J, the junction contained 8 bases not matched to a gene. The CDR3 covers 15 residues. Sequenced: peripheral blood. This receptor was obtained from a woman aged 18-29 years who had recovered from COVID-19. The chain carries TRBV2 and TRBJ2-3, with 10 bases matching TRBD2. The CDR3 is CASSPTSGIGDTQYF. The CDR3, as DNA: TGTGCCAGCAGCCCTACTAGCGGGATCGGAGATACGCAGTATTTT.